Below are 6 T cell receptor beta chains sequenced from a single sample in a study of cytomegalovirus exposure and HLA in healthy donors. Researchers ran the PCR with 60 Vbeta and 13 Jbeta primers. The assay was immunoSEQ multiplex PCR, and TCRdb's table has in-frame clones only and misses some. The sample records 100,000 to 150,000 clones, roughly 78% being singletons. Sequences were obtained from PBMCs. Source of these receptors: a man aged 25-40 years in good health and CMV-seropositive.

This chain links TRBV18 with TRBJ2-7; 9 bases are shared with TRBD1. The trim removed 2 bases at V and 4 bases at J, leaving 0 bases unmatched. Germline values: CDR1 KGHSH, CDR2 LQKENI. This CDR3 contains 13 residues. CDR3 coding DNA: TGTGCCAGCTCACCAGGGACAGGGTACGAGCAGTACTTC. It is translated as CASSPGTGYEQYF.

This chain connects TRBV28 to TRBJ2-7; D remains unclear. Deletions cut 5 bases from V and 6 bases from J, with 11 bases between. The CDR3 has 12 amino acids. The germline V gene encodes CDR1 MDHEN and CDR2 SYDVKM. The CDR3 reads CASSIPISEQYF. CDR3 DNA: TGTGCCAGCAGTATCCCTATTAGCGAGCAGTACTTC.

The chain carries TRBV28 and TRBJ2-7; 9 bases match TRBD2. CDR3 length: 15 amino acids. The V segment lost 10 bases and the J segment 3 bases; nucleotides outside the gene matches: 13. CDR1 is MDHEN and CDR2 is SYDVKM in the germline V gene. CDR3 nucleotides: TGTGCCACCCTCGATAGCGGGAGAACCTTCTACGAGCAGTACTTC. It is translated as CATLDSGRTFYEQYF.

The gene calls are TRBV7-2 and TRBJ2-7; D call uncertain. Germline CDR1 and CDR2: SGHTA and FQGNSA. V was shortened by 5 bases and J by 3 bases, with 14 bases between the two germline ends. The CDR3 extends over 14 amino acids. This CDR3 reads CASSPSRVYYEQYF. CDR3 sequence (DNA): TGTGCCAGCAGCCCTTCCCGGGTTTACTACGAGCAGTACTTC. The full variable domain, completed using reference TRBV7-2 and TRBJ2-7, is GAGVSQSPSNKVTEKGKDVELRCDPISGHTALYWYRQSLGQGLEFLIYFQGNSAPDKSGLPSDRFSAERTGGSVSTLTIQRTQQEDSAVYLCASSPSRVYYEQYFGPGTRLTVT.

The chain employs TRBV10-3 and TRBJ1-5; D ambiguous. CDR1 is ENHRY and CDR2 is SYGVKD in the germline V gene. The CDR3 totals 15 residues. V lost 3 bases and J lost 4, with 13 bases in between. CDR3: CAISESLAANQPQHF. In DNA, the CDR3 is TGTGCCATCAGTGAAAGTTTGGCGGCAAATCAGCCCCAGCATTTT.

The CDR3 DNA follows: TGTGCCAGCAGCCGCCACAGGGAGGGGGTCGAGCAGTACTTC. It specifies CASSRHREGVEQYF. V and J are TRBV5-6 and TRBJ2-5, with D perhaps matching TRBD2 (7 bases). The J call may be incorrect, as the DNA end agrees better with TRBJ2-7. The germline V gene encodes CDR1 SGHDT and CDR2 YYEEEE. The CDR3 runs 14 residues.